This T cell receptor (beta chain) was sequenced for a study of T cell repertoires in cytomegalovirus infection. Study background: Selection of CMV epitopes for the study included recently identified HLA-C-restricted and well-studied HLA-B-restricted ones. Shared public TCR beta signatures pointed to both CMV infection and a matching HLA type.

One entry per CDR3 protein results from TCRdb running MiXCR on the reads. The sample yields about 470,000 distinct CDR3 sequences, approximately 46% seen once. Turning to this clonotype: The antigen remains undetermined.

Study outcomes and limitations: HLA-C-restricted CMV clonotypes gave the most frequent clonotype in two of eight donors.

The CDR3 is 12 amino acids. V was shortened by 5 bases and J by 8 bases, with 10 bases between the two germline ends. CDR1 SNHLY and CDR2 FYNNEI come from the germline V gene. This sequence originates from a human donor in good health (CMV status not recorded). Some clones in this sample may be carry-over from other donors' samples. Material: cultured PBMCs, obtained from culture after CMV antigen stimulation. The chain joins TRBV2 to TRBJ2-1; possibly TRBD1 or TRBD2 for D (6 bases each). The CDR3 is CASSTEGDEQFF. Here the CDR3 DNA reads TGTGCCAGCAGTACGGAGGGGGATGAGCAGTTCTTC.